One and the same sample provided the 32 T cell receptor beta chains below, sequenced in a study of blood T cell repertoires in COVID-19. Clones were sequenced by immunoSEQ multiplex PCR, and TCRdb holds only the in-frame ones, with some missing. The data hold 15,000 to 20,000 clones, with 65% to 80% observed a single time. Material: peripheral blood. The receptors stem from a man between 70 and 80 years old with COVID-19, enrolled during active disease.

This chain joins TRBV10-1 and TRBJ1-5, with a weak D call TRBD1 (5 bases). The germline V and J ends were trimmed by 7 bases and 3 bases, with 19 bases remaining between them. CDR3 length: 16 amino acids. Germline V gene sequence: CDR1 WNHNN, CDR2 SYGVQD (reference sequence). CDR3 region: CASNPRGDGDNQPQHF. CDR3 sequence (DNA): TGCGCCAGCAATCCACGGGGGGACGGAGACAATCAGCCCCAGCATTTT.

CDR3 in DNA: TGTGCCAGCTCGGAAAGGGGTTACGAGCAGTACTTC. Its translation is CASSERGYEQYF. The chain recombines TRBV18 with TRBJ2-7; maybe TRBD1 (5 bases). The germline V and J ends were trimmed by 6 bases and 4 bases, with 10 bases remaining between them. The germline V gene encodes CDR1 KGHSH and CDR2 LQKENI. CDR3 length equals 12 residues. The whole variable domain, remainder taken from reference TRBV18 and TRBJ2-7, is NAGVMQNPRHLVRRRGQEARLRCSPMKGHSHVYWYRQLPEEGLKFMVYLQKENIIDESGMPKERFSAEFPKEGPSILRIQQVVRGDSAAYFCASSERGYEQYFGPGTRLTVT.

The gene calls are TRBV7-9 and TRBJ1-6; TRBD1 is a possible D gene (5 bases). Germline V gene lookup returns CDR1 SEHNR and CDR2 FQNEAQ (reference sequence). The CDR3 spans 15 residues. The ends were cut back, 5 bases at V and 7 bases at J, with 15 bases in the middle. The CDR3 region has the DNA TGTGCCAGCAGCATATTGACAGTTCAGAATTCACCCCTCCACTTT. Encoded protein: CASSILTVQNSPLHF.

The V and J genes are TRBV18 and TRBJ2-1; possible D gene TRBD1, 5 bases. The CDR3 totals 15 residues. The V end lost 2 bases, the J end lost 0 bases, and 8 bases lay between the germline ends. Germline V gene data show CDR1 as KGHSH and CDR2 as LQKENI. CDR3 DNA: TGTGCCAGCTCACCAGGGGCTGGCTCCTACAATGAGCAGTTCTTC. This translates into CASSPGAGSYNEQFF. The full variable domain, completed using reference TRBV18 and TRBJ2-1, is NAGVMQNPRHLVRRRGQEARLRCSPMKGHSHVYWYRQLPEEGLKFMVYLQKENIIDESGMPKERFSAEFPKEGPSILRIQQVVRGDSAAYFCASSPGAGSYNEQFFGPGTRLTVL.

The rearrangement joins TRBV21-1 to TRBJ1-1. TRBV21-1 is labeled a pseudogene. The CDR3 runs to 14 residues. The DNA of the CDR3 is TGTGCCAGCAGCAAAGTTGAGGAGGAAGTTGAAGCTTTCTTT. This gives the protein CASSKVEEEVEAFF.

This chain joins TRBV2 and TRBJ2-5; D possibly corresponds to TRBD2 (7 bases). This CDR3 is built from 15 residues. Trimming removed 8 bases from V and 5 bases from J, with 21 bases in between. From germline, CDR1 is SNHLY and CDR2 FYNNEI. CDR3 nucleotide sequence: TGTGCCAGCCAGTGGGGGGGCTCAGCGAGGGAGACCCAGTACTTC. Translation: CASQWGGSARETQYF.

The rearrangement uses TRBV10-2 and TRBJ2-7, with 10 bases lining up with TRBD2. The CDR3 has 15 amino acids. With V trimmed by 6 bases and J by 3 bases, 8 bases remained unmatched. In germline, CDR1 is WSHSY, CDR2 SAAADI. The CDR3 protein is CASRPRTSGNYEQYF. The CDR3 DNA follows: TGCGCCAGCAGGCCTAGGACTAGCGGAAACTACGAGCAGTACTTC.

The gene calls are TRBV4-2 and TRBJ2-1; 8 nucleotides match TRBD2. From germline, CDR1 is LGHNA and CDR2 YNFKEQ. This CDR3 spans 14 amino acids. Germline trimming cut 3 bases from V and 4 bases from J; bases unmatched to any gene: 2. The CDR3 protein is CASSHSSGYNEQFF. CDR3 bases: TGTGCCAGCAGCCATTCTAGCGGGTACAATGAGCAGTTCTTC.

CDR3 nucleotides: TGTGCCAGCAGTCCGGGACAGGGGGCGCGAGCCGGGGAGCTGTTTTTT. Encoded protein: CASSPGQGARAGELFF. The chain uses TRBV6-6 and TRBJ2-2, with 12 bases aligning to TRBD1. The CDR3 is made up of 16 amino acids. Germline V lookup: CDR1 MNHNY, CDR2 SVGAGI (reference sequence). The ends lost 5 bases at V and 6 bases at J; junction bases unmatched: 7.

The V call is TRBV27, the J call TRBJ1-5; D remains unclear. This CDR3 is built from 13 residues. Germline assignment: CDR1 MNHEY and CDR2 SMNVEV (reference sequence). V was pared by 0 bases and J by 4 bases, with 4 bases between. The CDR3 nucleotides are TGTGCCAGCAGTTTATCGTATAATCAGCCCCAGCATTTT. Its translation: CASSLSYNQPQHF.

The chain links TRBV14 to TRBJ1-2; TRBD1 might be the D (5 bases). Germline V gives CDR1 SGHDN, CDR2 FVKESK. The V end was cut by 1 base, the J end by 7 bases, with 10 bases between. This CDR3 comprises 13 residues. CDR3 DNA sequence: TGTGCCAGCAGCCAAGTGGAAGGGGTTGGCTACACCTTC. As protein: CASSQVEGVGYTF.

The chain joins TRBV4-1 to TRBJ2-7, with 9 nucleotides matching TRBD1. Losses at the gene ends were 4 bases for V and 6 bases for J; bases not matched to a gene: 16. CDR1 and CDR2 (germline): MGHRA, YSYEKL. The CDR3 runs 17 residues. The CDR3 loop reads CASSRAVGQGFLFEQYF. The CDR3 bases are TGCGCCAGCAGCCGAGCTGTGGGACAGGGTTTCCTATTCGAGCAGTACTTC.

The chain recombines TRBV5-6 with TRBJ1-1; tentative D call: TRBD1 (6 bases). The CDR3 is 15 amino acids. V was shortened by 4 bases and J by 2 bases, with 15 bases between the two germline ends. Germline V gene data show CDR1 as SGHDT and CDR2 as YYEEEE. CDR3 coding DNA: TGTGCCAGCAGCAGTACCGGGACAAGCAACACTGAAGCTTTCTTT. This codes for CASSSTGTSNTEAFF.

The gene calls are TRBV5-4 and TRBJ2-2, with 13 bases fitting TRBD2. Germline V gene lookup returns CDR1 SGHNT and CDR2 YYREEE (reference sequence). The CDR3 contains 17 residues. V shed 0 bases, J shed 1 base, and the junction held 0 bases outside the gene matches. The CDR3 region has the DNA TGTGCCAGCAGCTTGGGACTAGCGGGAGGGAACACCGGGGAGCTGTTTTTT. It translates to CASSLGLAGGNTGELFF.

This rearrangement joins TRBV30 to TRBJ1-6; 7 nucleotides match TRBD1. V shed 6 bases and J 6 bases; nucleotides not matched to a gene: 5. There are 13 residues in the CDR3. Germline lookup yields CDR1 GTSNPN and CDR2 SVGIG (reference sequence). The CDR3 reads CACTRGANSPLHF. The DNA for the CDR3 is TGTGCCTGTACCAGGGGGGCTAATTCACCCCTCCACTTT.

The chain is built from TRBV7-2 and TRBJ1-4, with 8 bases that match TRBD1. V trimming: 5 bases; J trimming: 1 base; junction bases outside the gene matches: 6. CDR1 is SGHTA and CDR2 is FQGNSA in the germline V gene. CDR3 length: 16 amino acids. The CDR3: CASSAQGAGTNEKLFF. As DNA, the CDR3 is TGTGCCAGCAGCGCCCAGGGGGCGGGAACTAATGAAAAACTGTTTTTT.

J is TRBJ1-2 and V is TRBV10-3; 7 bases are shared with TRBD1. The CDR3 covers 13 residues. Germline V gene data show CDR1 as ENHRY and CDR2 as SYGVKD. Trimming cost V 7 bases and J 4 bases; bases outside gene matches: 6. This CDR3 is CAITVQGRYGYTF. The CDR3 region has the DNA TGTGCCATCACCGTACAGGGGCGCTATGGCTACACCTTC.

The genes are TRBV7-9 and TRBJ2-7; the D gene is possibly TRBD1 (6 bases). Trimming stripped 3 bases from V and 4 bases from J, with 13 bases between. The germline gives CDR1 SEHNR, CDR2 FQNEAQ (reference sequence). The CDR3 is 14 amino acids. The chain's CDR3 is CASSFTGQGYEQYF. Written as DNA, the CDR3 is TGTGCCAGCAGCTTTACGGGGCAGGGGTACGAGCAGTACTTC. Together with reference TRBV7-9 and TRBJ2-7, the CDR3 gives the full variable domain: DTGVSQNPRHKITKRGQNVTFRCDPISEHNRLYWYRQTLGQGPEFLTYFQNEAQLEKSRLLSDRFSAERPKGSFSTLEIQRTEQGDSAMYLCASSFTGQGYEQYFGPGTRLTVT.

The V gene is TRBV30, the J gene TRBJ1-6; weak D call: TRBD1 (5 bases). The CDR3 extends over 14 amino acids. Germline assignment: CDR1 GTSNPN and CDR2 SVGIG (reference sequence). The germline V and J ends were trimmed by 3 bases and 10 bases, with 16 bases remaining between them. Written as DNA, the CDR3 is TGTGCCTGGAGCCCCACCGGGGGGATGTCACCCCTCCACTTT. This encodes CAWSPTGGMSPLHF.

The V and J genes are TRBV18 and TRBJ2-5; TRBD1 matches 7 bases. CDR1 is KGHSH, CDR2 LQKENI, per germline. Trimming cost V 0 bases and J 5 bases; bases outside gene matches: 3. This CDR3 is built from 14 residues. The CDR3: CASSPPGGFETQYF. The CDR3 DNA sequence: TGTGCCAGCTCACCACCAGGGGGCTTTGAGACCCAGTACTTC.

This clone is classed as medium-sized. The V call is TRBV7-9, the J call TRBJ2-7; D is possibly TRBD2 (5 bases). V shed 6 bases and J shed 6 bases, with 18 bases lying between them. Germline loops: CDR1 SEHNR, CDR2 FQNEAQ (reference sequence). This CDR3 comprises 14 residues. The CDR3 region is CASRTPGFPGEQYF. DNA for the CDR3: TGTGCCAGCAGAACCCCGGGATTCCCGGGCGAGCAGTACTTC.

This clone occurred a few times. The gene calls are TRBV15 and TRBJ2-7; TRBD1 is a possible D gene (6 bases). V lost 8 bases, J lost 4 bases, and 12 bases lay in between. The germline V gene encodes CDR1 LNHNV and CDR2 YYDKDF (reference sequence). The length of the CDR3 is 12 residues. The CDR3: CATGTPQYEQYF. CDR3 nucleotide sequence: TGTGCCACCGGGACACCCCAATACGAGCAGTACTTC. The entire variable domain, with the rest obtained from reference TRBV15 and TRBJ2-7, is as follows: DAMVIQNPRYQVTQFGKPVTLSCSQTLNHNVMYWYQQKSSQAPKLLFHYYDKDFNNEADTPDNFQSRRPNTSFCFLDIRSPGLGDTAMYLCATGTPQYEQYFGPGTRLTVT.

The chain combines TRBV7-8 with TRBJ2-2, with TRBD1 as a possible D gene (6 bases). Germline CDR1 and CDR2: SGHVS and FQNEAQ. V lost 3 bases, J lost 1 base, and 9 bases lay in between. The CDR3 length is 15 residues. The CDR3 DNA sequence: TGTGCCAGCAGCTTTCGGGACAAGAACACCGGGGAGCTGTTTTTT. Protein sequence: CASSFRDKNTGELFF.

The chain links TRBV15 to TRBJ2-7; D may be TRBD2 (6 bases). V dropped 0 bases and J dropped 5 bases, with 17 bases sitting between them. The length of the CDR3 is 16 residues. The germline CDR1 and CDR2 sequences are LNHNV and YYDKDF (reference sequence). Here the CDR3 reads CATSRDRGWAGNEQYF. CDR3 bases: TGTGCCACCAGCAGAGATCGGGGGTGGGCTGGAAACGAGCAGTACTTC.

CDR3 amino acids: CASSPFGRSGYGYTF. CDR3 in DNA: TGTGCCAGTAGTCCTTTCGGGAGGTCGGGCTATGGCTACACCTTC. The chain couples TRBV19 to TRBJ1-2; D is uncertain. V was cut by 5 bases and J by 4 bases, with 17 bases left in between. Germline CDR1 LNHDA, CDR2 SQIVND (reference sequence). The CDR3 contains 15 residues.

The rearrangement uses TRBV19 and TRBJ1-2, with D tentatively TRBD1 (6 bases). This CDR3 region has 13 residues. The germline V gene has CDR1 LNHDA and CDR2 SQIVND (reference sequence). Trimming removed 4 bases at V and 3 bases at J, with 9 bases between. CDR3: CASSRRTDYGYTF. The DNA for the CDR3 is TGTGCCAGTAGTAGAAGGACAGACTATGGCTACACCTTC.

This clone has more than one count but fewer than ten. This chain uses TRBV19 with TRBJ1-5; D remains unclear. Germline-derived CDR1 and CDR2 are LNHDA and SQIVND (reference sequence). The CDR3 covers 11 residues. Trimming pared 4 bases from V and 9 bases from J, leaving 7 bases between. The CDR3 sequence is CASSTPGPQHF. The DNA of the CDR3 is TGTGCCAGTAGTACCCCGGGGCCCCAGCATTTT.

CDR3 sequence reads: CASSREAGRGQPQHF. The CDR3 DNA follows: TGTGCCAGCAGCCGGGAGGCAGGGAGGGGTCAGCCCCAGCATTTT. The genes are TRBV2 and TRBJ1-5, with D possibly matching TRBD1 (5 bases). V lost 6 bases, J lost 6 bases, and 18 bases lay in between. The CDR3 runs 15 residues. Per germline, CDR1 SNHLY and CDR2 FYNNEI.

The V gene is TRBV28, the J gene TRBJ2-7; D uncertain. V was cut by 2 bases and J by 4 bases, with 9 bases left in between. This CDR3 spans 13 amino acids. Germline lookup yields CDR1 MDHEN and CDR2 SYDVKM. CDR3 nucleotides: TGTGCCAGCAGTTTAGGGCCCCTTTACGAGCAGTACTTC. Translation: CASSLGPLYEQYF.

CDR3 sequence reads: CASSLRGGGSGNTIYF. CDR3 in DNA: TGCGCCAGCAGCTTAAGGGGAGGGGGCTCTGGAAACACCATATATTTT. The chain is built from TRBV5-1 and TRBJ1-3, with a possible D match to TRBD1 (6 bases). There are 16 residues in the CDR3. Germline V gene data show CDR1 as SGHRS and CDR2 as YFSETQ. V dropped 2 bases and J dropped 0 bases, with 12 bases sitting between them.

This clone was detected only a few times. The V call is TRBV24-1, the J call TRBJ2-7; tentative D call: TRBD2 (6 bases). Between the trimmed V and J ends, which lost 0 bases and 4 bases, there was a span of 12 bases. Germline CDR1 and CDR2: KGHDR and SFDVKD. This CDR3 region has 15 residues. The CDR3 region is CATSDLSGDSYEQYF. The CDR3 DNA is TGTGCCACCAGTGATTTGTCGGGAGACTCTTACGAGCAGTACTTC.

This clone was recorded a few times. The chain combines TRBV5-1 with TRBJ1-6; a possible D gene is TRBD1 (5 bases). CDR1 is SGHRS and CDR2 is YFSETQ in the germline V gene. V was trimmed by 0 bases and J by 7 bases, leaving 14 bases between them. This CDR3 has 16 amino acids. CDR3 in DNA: TGCGCCAGCAGCTTGGCTTCAGGACAAGGCAATTCACCCCTCCACTTT. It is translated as CASSLASGQGNSPLHF.